One and the same sample provided the 6 T cell receptor beta chains below, sequenced in a study of PD-L1 blockade in urothelial cancer. Sequencing used immunoSEQ multiplex PCR; TCRdb keeps in-frame clones, though not all of them. Among over 50,000 clones listed, approximately 86% were seen once. The sample in question was PBMCs, obtained around atezolizumab (anti-PD-L1) treatment. The receptors derive from a man aged 45-65 years with urothelial cancer.

The rearrangement joins TRBV9 to TRBJ2-1, with 7 positions matching TRBD2. Germline V gene sequence: CDR1 SGDLS, CDR2 YYNGEE. V was pared by 10 bases and J by 15 bases, with 22 bases of the junction left unmatched. This CDR3 region has 14 residues. The CDR3 sequence: CAHSGVAGKVRRFF. CDR3 coding DNA: TGTGCCCACAGCGGAGTAGCGGGTAAAGTCAGGCGGTTCTTC.

This clone was detected once. The J gene is TRBJ1-1, the V gene TRBV7-9; TRBD1 matches 9 bases. V was pared by 1 base and J by 5 bases, with 8 bases of the junction left unmatched. This CDR3 is built from 16 residues. Germline V lookup: CDR1 SEHNR, CDR2 FQNEAQ (reference sequence). For the CDR3, the DNA is TGTGCCAGCAGCTTAGGGACAGGGGCGCGGGGAACTGAAGCTTTCTTT. Protein: CASSLGTGARGTEAFF.

The rearrangement links TRBV25-1 to TRBJ1-1; D is perhaps TRBD1 (5 bases). The CDR3 covers 14 residues. The V and J ends lost 3 bases and 6 bases respectively, with 14 bases between them. Germline lookup yields CDR1 MGHDK and CDR2 SYGVNS. CDR3 sequence: CASSETLRGPEAFF. DNA for the CDR3: TGTGCCAGCAGTGAGACCTTAAGGGGCCCTGAAGCTTTCTTT.

The CDR3 sequence is CSAPLIGDSYF. In DNA, the CDR3 is TGCAGTGCACCTCTCATCGGGGATTCGTACTTC. The V and J genes are TRBV20-1 and TRBJ2-7; the D gene is possibly TRBD2 (5 bases). Germline CDR1 and CDR2: DFQATT and SNEGSKA (reference sequence). V was clipped by 6 bases and J by 12 bases, with 18 bases between them. The CDR3 totals 11 residues.

This sequence joins TRBV2 and TRBJ2-2; 9 positions agree with TRBD2. Germline CDR1 is SNHLY and CDR2 is FYNNEI. J lost 5 bases, V lost 3 bases, and 1 base had no gene match. The CDR3 length is 14 residues. The DNA of the CDR3 is TGTGCCAGCAGTGAGACTAGCGGTACCGGGGAGCTGTTTTTT. Amino acid sequence: CASSETSGTGELFF.

This clone was found once. The chain uses TRBV7-6 and TRBJ2-1; D gene unclear. V was clipped by 4 bases and J by 6 bases, with 4 bases between them. This CDR3 comprises 11 residues. From germline, CDR1 is SGHVS and CDR2 FNYEAQ. This CDR3 reads CASSSGNEQFF. Here the CDR3 DNA reads TGTGCCAGCAGCTCGGGCAATGAGCAGTTCTTC.